This entry lists 23 T cell receptor beta chains sequenced from one sample in a study of T-cell memory formation after mild COVID-19. MiXCR, applied by TCRdb to the 5' RACE reads, yields one record per CDR3 protein. The table shows approximately 260,000 distinct CDR3 sequences, with around 16% occurring only once. The sequenced sample consisted of PBMCs or a T cell subset sorted from them (not recorded which). The receptors here all came from a young man who had mild COVID-19 (a few samples of this study predate the infection). Cell type and time point are not known.

This clonotype was seen a few times. This chain uses TRBV20-1 with TRBJ2-7, with D perhaps matching TRBD2 (5 bases). V lost 0 bases, J lost 5 bases, and 14 bases lay in between. Germline loops: CDR1 DFQATT, CDR2 SNEGSKA (reference sequence). CDR3 length equals 14 residues. The chain's CDR3 is CSARDPLGSDEQYF. The DNA for the CDR3 is TGCAGTGCTAGAGATCCTCTGGGTAGCGACGAGCAGTACTTC.

The chain uses TRBV15 and TRBJ2-3; a possible D gene is TRBD2 (5 bases). Germline V gene data show CDR1 as LNHNV and CDR2 as YYDKDF (reference sequence). This CDR3 spans 17 amino acids. Trimming left V 0 bases short and J 3 bases short, with 16 bases between. CDR3: CATSRERRRHGTDTQYF. The CDR3 bases are TGTGCCACCAGCAGAGAGCGAAGGAGGCACGGGACAGATACGCAGTATTTT.

The chain couples TRBV5-1 to TRBJ2-7; D not certain. The CDR3 totals 14 residues. The V gene's germline CDR1 is SGHRS and CDR2 YFSETQ. Trimming left V 2 bases short and J 2 bases short, with 11 bases between. The CDR3 bases are TGCGCCAGCAGCTTTGCCAGTGGACCCTACGAGCAGTACGTC. Its translation is CASSFASGPYEQYV.

The chain joins TRBV12-3 or TRBV12-4 to TRBJ2-1, with D possibly TRBD2 on 5 matching bases. The CDR3 length is 15 residues. The germline V and J ends were trimmed by 5 bases and 8 bases, with 19 bases remaining between them. The CDR3: CASSPAFTSPDEQFF. Written as DNA, the CDR3 is TGTGCCAGCAGTCCCGCCTTTACTAGTCCTGATGAGCAGTTCTTC.

J is TRBJ2-5 and V is TRBV7-9; 9 bases line up with TRBD1. The CDR3 has 16 amino acids. The J segment lost 1 base and the V segment lost 5 bases, leaving 8 bases of the junction unmatched. Germline V gene lookup returns CDR1 SEHNR and CDR2 FQNEAQ (reference sequence). CDR3 protein: CASSDRDRAFQETQYF. In nucleotides, the CDR3 is TGTGCCAGCAGCGACCGGGACAGGGCGTTCCAAGAGACCCAGTACTTC.

The chain combines TRBV12-3 or TRBV12-4 with TRBJ2-3, with D perhaps given as TRBD1 or TRBD2 (5 bases each). The CDR3 consists of 14 residues. Trimming took off 6 bases at V and 9 bases at J, with 19 bases between the two ends. CDR3 DNA sequence: TGTGCCAGCAGCACCGGGATGGGCTGGGGCACGCAGTATTTT. Residues: CASSTGMGWGTQYF.

The chain carries TRBV7-6 and TRBJ2-5; no reliable D call. Germline CDR1 reads SGHVS; CDR2 reads FNYEAQ. V lost 1 base and J 9 bases, leaving 6 bases between the germline ends. CDR3 length equals 11 residues. CDR3 sequence reads: CASSLGTAQYF. The CDR3 DNA is TGTGCCAGCAGCTTAGGGACGGCCCAGTACTTC. The full variable domain, rest sourced from reference TRBV7-6 and TRBJ2-5, is GAGVSQSPRYKVTKRGQDVALRCDPISGHVSLYWYRQALGQGPEFLTYFNYEAQQDKSGLPNDRFSAERPEGSISTLTIQRTEQRDSAMYRCASSLGTAQYFGPGTRLLVL.

This clonotype was counted only a few times. This chain uses TRBV7-2 with TRBJ2-7, with 8 nucleotides matching TRBD2. This CDR3 has 15 residues. In germline, CDR1 is SGHTA, CDR2 FQGNSA. Trimming cost V 2 bases and J 2 bases; bases outside gene matches: 5. CDR3 protein: CASSLSGAGAYEQYF. The CDR3, as DNA: TGTGCCAGCAGCTTATCCGGAGCGGGGGCCTACGAGCAGTACTTC. The whole variable domain, filled in from reference TRBV7-2 and TRBJ2-7, reads GAGVSQSPSNKVTEKGKDVELRCDPISGHTALYWYRQSLGQGLEFLIYFQGNSAPDKSGLPSDRFSAERTGGSVSTLTIQRTQQEDSAVYLCASSLSGAGAYEQYFGPGTRLTVT.

The chain uses TRBV7-9 and TRBJ2-5; tentative D call: TRBD1 (6 bases). V was shortened by 1 base and J by 5 bases, with 11 bases between the two germline ends. The CDR3 spans 14 residues. CDR1 SEHNR and CDR2 FQNEAQ come from the germline V gene (reference sequence). The CDR3 nucleotides are TGTGCCAGCAGCTTAGTAGGGACACTGGAGACCCAGTACTTC. It translates to CASSLVGTLETQYF.

The table lists this clonotype with a few counts. The J gene is TRBJ2-1, the V gene TRBV7-3; TRBD2 might be the D (6 bases). Germline CDR1 reads SGHTA; CDR2 reads FQGTGA. Trimming removed 8 bases at V and 6 bases at J, with 8 bases between. CDR3 length: 11 residues. Here the CDR3 reads CASGDSNEQFF. The CDR3 nucleotides read TGTGCCAGCGGGGACTCCAATGAGCAGTTCTTC.

A few counts support this clonotype. The CDR3 DNA sequence: TGCGCCAGCAGCTTGGCTTCGGGAGGCGGAGAAAAACTGTTTTTT. Its translation is CASSLASGGGEKLFF. The rearrangement joins TRBV5-1 to TRBJ1-4; D is undetermined. The CDR3 covers 15 residues. Germline CDR1 reads SGHRS; CDR2 reads YFSETQ. Trimming cost V 0 bases and J 8 bases, with 14 bases left between them.

This clonotype came up many times. The V and J genes are TRBV6-5 and TRBJ1-1, with D possibly TRBD1 on 6 matching bases. The CDR3 sequence is 14 residues long. In germline, CDR1 is MNHEY, CDR2 SVGAGI. V was shortened by 0 bases and J by 1 base, with 6 bases between the two germline ends. Written as DNA, the CDR3 is TGTGCCAGCAGTTACTCGACAGGGAACACTGAAGCTTTCTTT. This gives the protein CASSYSTGNTEAFF.

Remarks on this clonotype: A read error may explain this, as a much larger clone is one base away. The V and J genes are TRBV7-2 and TRBJ1-1; D is unresolved. The CDR3 runs to 13 residues. CDR1 is SGHTA and CDR2 is FQGNSA in the germline V gene. V was cut by 4 bases and J by 1 base, with 7 bases left in between. CDR3 DNA: TGTGCCAGCAGCTCAGCAGGGAACACTGAAGCTTTCTTT. Amino acids: CASSSAGNTEAFF.

This clonotype appeared a few times. V gene TRBV5-4 combines with J gene TRBJ2-5; D assignment may be TRBD1 or TRBD2 (5 bases each). The germline CDR1 and CDR2 sequences are SGHNT and YYREEE (reference sequence). This CDR3 has 14 amino acids. Trimming pared 3 bases from V and 2 bases from J, leaving 11 bases between. The CDR3 DNA is TGTGCCAGCAGCTACGGGACGGAACAAGAGACCCAGTACTTC. Its translation: CASSYGTEQETQYF.

V usage is TRBV15 and J usage is TRBJ1-5; D unclear. Trimming pared 1 base from V and 0 bases from J, leaving 7 bases between. This CDR3 region has 15 residues. The germline V gene encodes CDR1 LNHNV and CDR2 YYDKDF (reference sequence). CDR3 in amino acids: CATSRVANSNQPQHF. The DNA of the CDR3 is TGTGCCACCAGCAGAGTAGCAAATAGCAATCAGCCCCAGCATTTT.

V and J are TRBV7-2 and TRBJ1-4, with D hard to call. The germline V gene encodes CDR1 SGHTA and CDR2 FQGNSA. Deletions cut 4 bases from V and 12 bases from J, with 15 bases between. The length of the CDR3 is 13 residues. The CDR3 spells CASSSQPFVELFF. The DNA for the CDR3 is TGTGCCAGCAGCTCCCAACCATTTGTGGAACTGTTTTTT.

The chain is built from TRBV4-3 and TRBJ2-3; D call uncertain. The CDR3 is 17 amino acids. Per germline, CDR1 LGHNA and CDR2 YSLEER. V lost 0 bases, J lost 6 bases, and 19 bases lay in between. The CDR3 is CASSQDNTINNGDTQYF. CDR3 sequence (DNA): TGCGCCAGCAGCCAAGATAACACGATTAACAACGGGGATACGCAGTATTTT.

This clonotype has just a few counts. No conserved phenylalanine or tryptophan is present at the end of the CDR3, so a read error is the likely explanation. No DNA is shown, since the ends of the CDR3 on it are uncertain; the CDR3 is the one TCRdb lists. The chain links TRBV5-4 to TRBJ1-2. The germline V gene has CDR1 SGHNT and CDR2 YYREEE (reference sequence). The CDR3 length is 9 residues, termini included. This CDR3 reads CASSLDCCS.

This clonotype was seen many times. The V call is TRBV7-2, the J call TRBJ2-3; weak D call: TRBD1 (6 bases). The CDR3 runs to 17 residues. CDR1 and CDR2 from the germline V gene are SGHTA and FQGNSA. The V end was cut by 3 bases, the J end by 6 bases, with 22 bases between. The CDR3 is CASSLAPGHWMSDTQYF. CDR3 nucleotides: TGTGCCAGCAGCTTGGCCCCGGGACATTGGATGTCCGATACGCAGTATTTT.

This clonotype was detected many times. The V and J genes are TRBV6-6 and TRBJ2-3; D might be TRBD1 or TRBD2, each matching 5 bases. The CDR3 contains 14 residues. Trimming took off 2 bases at V and 3 bases at J, with 9 bases between the two ends. CDR1 and CDR2 (germline): MNHNY, SVGAGI (reference sequence). The DNA of the CDR3 is TGTGCCAGCAGTTACCCGGGACCTACAGATACGCAGTATTTT. As protein: CASSYPGPTDTQYF.

This clonotype was seen a handful of times. The genes are TRBV7-9 and TRBJ2-1; D possibly corresponds to TRBD2 (6 bases). The V and J ends lost 0 bases and 10 bases respectively, with 10 bases between them. The CDR3 is made up of 13 amino acids. The germline gives CDR1 SEHNR, CDR2 FQNEAQ (reference sequence). CDR3 DNA sequence: TGTGCCAGCAGCTTAGCGGTGGGAGGAGAGCAGTTCTTC. Translating it yields CASSLAVGGEQFF.

The chain carries TRBV20-1 and TRBJ2-6; the D is unclear. This CDR3 contains 16 residues. V was cut by 1 base and J by 0 bases, with 10 bases left in between. In germline, CDR1 is DFQATT, CDR2 SNEGSKA (reference sequence). CDR3 sequence reads: CSARVPIDSGANVLTF. The DNA for the CDR3 is TGCAGTGCTAGAGTTCCAATAGACTCTGGGGCCAACGTCCTGACTTTC.

This clonotype was found a few times. The genes are TRBV7-2 and TRBJ1-3, with D tentatively TRBD1 (5 bases). Germline values: CDR1 SGHTA, CDR2 FQGNSA. Trimming cost V 2 bases and J 1 base, with 12 bases left between them. This CDR3 contains 16 residues. CDR3 region: CASSLNQGGSGNTIYF. CDR3 coding DNA: TGTGCCAGCAGCTTAAATCAGGGAGGTTCTGGAAACACCATATATTTT.